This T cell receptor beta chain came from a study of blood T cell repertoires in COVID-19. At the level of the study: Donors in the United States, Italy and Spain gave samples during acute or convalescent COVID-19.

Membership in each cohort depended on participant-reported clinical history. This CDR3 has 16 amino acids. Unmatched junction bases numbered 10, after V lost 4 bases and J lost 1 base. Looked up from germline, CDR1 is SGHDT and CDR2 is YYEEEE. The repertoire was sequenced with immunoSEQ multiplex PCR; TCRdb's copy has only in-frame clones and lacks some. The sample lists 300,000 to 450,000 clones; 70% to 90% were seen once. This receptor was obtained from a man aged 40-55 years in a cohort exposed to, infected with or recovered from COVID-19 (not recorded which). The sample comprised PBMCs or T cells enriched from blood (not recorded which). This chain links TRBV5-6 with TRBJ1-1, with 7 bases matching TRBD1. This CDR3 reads CASSLLSTGRNTEAFF. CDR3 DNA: TGTGCCAGCAGCCTTCTCTCGACAGGGCGGAACACTGAAGCTTTCTTT.